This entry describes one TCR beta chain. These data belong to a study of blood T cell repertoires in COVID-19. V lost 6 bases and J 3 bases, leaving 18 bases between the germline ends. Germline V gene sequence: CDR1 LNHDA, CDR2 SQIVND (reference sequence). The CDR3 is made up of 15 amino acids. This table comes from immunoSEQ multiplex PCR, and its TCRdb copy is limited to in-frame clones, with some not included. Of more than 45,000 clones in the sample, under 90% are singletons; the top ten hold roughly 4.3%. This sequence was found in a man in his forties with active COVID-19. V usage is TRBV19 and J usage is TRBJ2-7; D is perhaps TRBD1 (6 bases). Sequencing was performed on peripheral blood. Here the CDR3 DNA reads TGTGCCAGTAGCTTAGACAGGCCAGGGAACTACGAGCAGTACTTC. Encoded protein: CASSLDRPGNYEQYF.